A single sample is the source of the 20 T cell receptor beta chains below, sequenced in a study of T cell repertoires in cytomegalovirus infection. Each CDR3 protein gets one entry after TCRdb re-called the reads with MiXCR. The data contain about 230,000 distinct CDR3 sequences, about 23% of them singletons. The sequenced material came from CD8+ T cells from PBMCs. The receptors shown here come from a human donor in good health (CMV status not recorded). Some clones in this sample may be carry-over from other donors' samples.

This clonotype was picked up many times. The chain is built from TRBV4-1 and TRBJ2-1, with 7 bases aligning to TRBD1. This CDR3 is 17 amino acids long. J gave up 0 bases and V 1 base, and 6 bases lay outside the gene matches. The V gene's germline CDR1 is MGHRA and CDR2 YSYEKL. CDR3 DNA: TGCGCCAGCAGCCAAGCCGCGACAGGGAGCTCCTACAATGAGCAGTTCTTC. The encoded protein is CASSQAATGSSYNEQFF.

J is TRBJ2-1 and V is TRBV20-1; 9 bases fit TRBD2. The V and J ends lost 6 bases and 2 bases, in that order; junction bases with no gene match: 5. Germline lookup yields CDR1 DFQATT and CDR2 SNEGSKA (reference sequence). This CDR3 comprises 14 residues. CDR3 sequence: CSALSGGPYNEQFF. The DNA of the CDR3 is TGCAGTGCCCTCAGCGGGGGGCCCTACAATGAGCAGTTCTTC.

The gene calls are TRBV27 and TRBJ2-5; 7 bases line up with TRBD2. V lost 2 bases to trimming and J lost 4 bases; unmatched junction nucleotides: 7. The CDR3 length is 15 residues. Germline V gene data show CDR1 as MNHEY and CDR2 as SMNVEV (reference sequence). DNA of the CDR3: TGTGCCAGCAGTTTAGGAGGACTAGTCGGAGAGACCCAGTACTTC. Protein product: CASSLGGLVGETQYF.

This clonotype was observed at least ten times. The chain recombines TRBV7-6 with TRBJ1-3; D gene uncertain. In germline, CDR1 is SGHVS, CDR2 FNYEAQ. The ends were cut back, 5 bases at V and 0 bases at J, with 5 bases in the middle. This CDR3 has 13 residues. CDR3 nucleotides: TGTGCCAGCAGCCGATACTCTGGAAACACCATATATTTT. This sequence encodes CASSRYSGNTIYF.

V usage is TRBV29-1 and J usage is TRBJ2-7; 8 bases fit TRBD1. CDR3 length: 15 amino acids. The V gene end was trimmed by 0 bases and the J gene end by 5 bases; junction bases not matched to a gene: 9. Germline V lookup: CDR1 SQVTM, CDR2 ANQGSEA. The CDR3 loop reads CSVEEGQAGRHEQYF. CDR3 bases: TGCAGCGTTGAAGAGGGACAGGCGGGTCGTCACGAGCAGTACTTC.

This clonotype was observed a handful of times. The V and J genes are TRBV19 and TRBJ2-1; no clear D gene. Germline CDR1 is LNHDA and CDR2 is SQIVND (reference sequence). The length of the CDR3 is 14 residues. The V end lost 4 bases, the J end lost 1 base, and 8 bases lay between the germline ends. In nucleotides, the CDR3 is TGTGCCAGTAGTACCCTTGGATCCTACAATGAGCAGTTCTTC. It yields the protein CASSTLGSYNEQFF.

This clonotype was found many times. This chain joins TRBV4-1 and TRBJ2-7, with a possible D match to TRBD1 (6 bases). CDR3 size: 14 residues. V shed 0 bases and J shed 5 bases, with 11 bases lying between them. The germline gives CDR1 MGHRA, CDR2 YSYEKL. The CDR3 here is CASSQEEGVHEQYF. The CDR3, as DNA: TGCGCCAGCAGCCAAGAAGAGGGGGTACACGAGCAGTACTTC.

This chain uses TRBV5-1 with TRBJ2-3, with a weak D call TRBD1 (6 bases). CDR3 size: 15 residues. V lost 2 bases and J 2 bases, leaving 12 bases between the germline ends. Germline loops: CDR1 SGHRS, CDR2 YFSETQ. CDR3 DNA: TGCGCCAGCAGCTTTTGGGGGCTTACCACAGATACGCAGTATTTT. It codes for CASSFWGLTTDTQYF. Combining the CDR3 with reference TRBV5-1 and TRBJ2-3 gives the whole variable domain KAGVTQTPRYLIKTRGQQVTLSCSPISGHRSVSWYQQTPGQGLQFLFEYFSETQRNKGNFPGRFSGRQFSNSRSEMNVSTLELGDSALYLCASSFWGLTTDTQYFGPGTRLTVL.

V and J are TRBV2 and TRBJ2-2; TRBD1 agrees at 9 bases. Germline V CDR1 and CDR2: SNHLY, FYNNEI. The V segment lost 6 bases and the J segment 6 bases; nucleotides outside the gene matches: 14. The CDR3 spans 17 residues. CDR3 amino acids: CASRAFGTGSLSGELFF. CDR3 in DNA: TGTGCCAGCAGAGCCTTCGGGACAGGGTCCTTGTCCGGGGAGCTGTTTTTT.

The chain combines TRBV4-1 with TRBJ2-2, with D perhaps TRBD1 or TRBD2 (5 bases each). Germline loops: CDR1 MGHRA, CDR2 YSYEKL. This CDR3 spans 15 amino acids. Trimming took 1 base from V and 5 from J, leaving 11 bases between them. This CDR3 is CASSQGPGLTGELFF. CDR3 coding DNA: TGCGCCAGCAGCCAAGGTCCGGGGCTTACCGGGGAGCTGTTTTTT.

This clonotype was counted ten times or more. V usage is TRBV12-3 or TRBV12-4 and J usage is TRBJ2-5; 10 bases are a match to TRBD2. The ends lost 3 bases at V and 2 bases at J; junction bases unmatched: 6. This CDR3 region has 16 residues. CDR3 sequence: CASSLGSGGQQETQYF. CDR3 bases: TGTGCCAGCAGTTTGGGTAGCGGGGGGCAACAAGAGACCCAGTACTTC.

Turning to this clonotype: The conserved closing phenylalanine or tryptophan is absent in this CDR3, likely reflecting a read error. The gene calls are TRBV5-6 and TRBJ1-4; perhaps TRBD1 as D (5 bases). V was pared by 0 bases and J by 7 bases, with 7 bases between. The CDR3 totals 13 residues. From germline, CDR1 is SGHDT and CDR2 YYEEEE. DNA of the CDR3: TGTGCCAGCAGCTTGGGCGGGACTGAAAAACTGTTTATT. The encoded protein is CASSLGGTEKLFI.

V and J are TRBV19 and TRBJ2-1; D may be TRBD2 (6 bases). Germline lookup yields CDR1 LNHDA and CDR2 SQIVND (reference sequence). The germline V and J ends were trimmed by 5 bases and 0 bases, with 14 bases remaining between them. This CDR3 is 16 amino acids long. DNA of the CDR3: TGTGCCAGTAGTCAACTAGCTACCTTCTCCTACAATGAGCAGTTCTTC. This translates into CASSQLATFSYNEQFF.

This clonotype was recorded at least ten times. This chain's CDR3 is CASTLSTGVTYEQYF. DNA for the CDR3: TGTGCCAGCACCCTCTCGACAGGCGTTACCTACGAGCAGTACTTC. The genes are TRBV28 and TRBJ2-7; D might be TRBD1 (6 bases). Germline-derived CDR1 and CDR2 are MDHEN and SYDVKM. V was shortened by 7 bases and J by 2 bases, with 18 bases between the two germline ends. This CDR3 is 15 amino acids long. Together with reference TRBV28 and TRBJ2-7, the CDR3 gives the full variable domain: DVKVTQSSRYLVKRTGEKVFLECVQDMDHENMFWYRQDPGLGLRLIYFSYDVKMKEKGDIPEGYSVSREKKERFSLILESASTNQTSMYLCASTLSTGVTYEQYFGPGTRLTVT.

The genes are TRBV14 and TRBJ2-5; no firm D call. The CDR3 runs 13 residues. Germline CDR1 is SGHDN and CDR2 is FVKESK. The V and J ends lost 3 bases and 1 base respectively, with 6 bases between them. The CDR3, as DNA: TGTGCCAGCAGCCAGTTTATCCAAGAGACCCAGTACTTC. Protein: CASSQFIQETQYF.

Comment on this clonotype: Possible read error: a much larger clone is one base away. The rearrangement joins TRBV6-5 to TRBJ2-2; no reliable D call. V dropped 6 bases and J dropped 1 base, with 9 bases sitting between them. This CDR3 contains 14 residues. CDR1 and CDR2 from the germline V gene are MNHEY and SVGAGI. The CDR3 protein is CASSGRRNTGELFF. DNA for the CDR3: TGTGCCAGCAGCGGACGCCGGAACACCGGGGAGCTGTTTTTT.

V and J are TRBV7-9 and TRBJ2-1; 9 nucleotides match TRBD2. The CDR3 runs to 17 residues. Per the germline V gene, CDR1 is SEHNR and CDR2 is FQNEAQ (reference sequence). The V and J ends lost 5 bases and 4 bases, in that order; junction bases with no gene match: 12. The CDR3 region has the DNA TGTGCCAGCAGCGCACCCCCCGCGGGGGGGCTTTACAATGAGCAGTTCTTC. Encoded protein: CASSAPPAGGLYNEQFF. The full variable domain, completed using reference TRBV7-9 and TRBJ2-1, is DTGVSQNPRHKITKRGQNVTFRCDPISEHNRLYWYRQTLGQGPEFLTYFQNEAQLEKSRLLSDRFSAERPKGSFSTLEIQRTEQGDSAMYLCASSAPPAGGLYNEQFFGPGTRLTVL.

Many counts were recorded for this clonotype. The V call is TRBV7-2, the J call TRBJ2-3; tentative D call: TRBD2 (7 bases). The CDR3 is made up of 17 amino acids. V gave up 1 base and J gave up 2 bases, with 16 bases separating them. In germline, CDR1 is SGHTA, CDR2 FQGNSA. The CDR3: CASSLVGGALITDTQYF. The DNA of the CDR3 is TGTGCCAGCAGCTTAGTTGGGGGGGCCCTCATCACAGATACGCAGTATTTT.

This clonotype was seen only a few times. V is TRBV25-1 and J is TRBJ1-1, with D unclear. Per the germline V gene, CDR1 is MGHDK and CDR2 is SYGVNS. The CDR3 runs 15 residues. V lost 1 base, J lost 0 bases, and 9 bases lay in between. DNA for the CDR3: TGTGCCAGCAGTGAATCAGCAGTTATGAACACTGAAGCTTTCTTT. This encodes CASSESAVMNTEAFF.

This chain joins TRBV19 and TRBJ2-4, with 11 positions matching TRBD2. Trimming cost V 6 bases and J 6 bases; bases outside gene matches: 22. The germline CDR1 and CDR2 sequences are LNHDA and SQIVND (reference sequence). The CDR3 has 20 residues. CDR3 sequence: CASRGQPVTSGGAHLNIQYF. The CDR3 nucleotides are TGTGCCAGTAGGGGACAGCCCGTTACTAGCGGGGGTGCCCATCTAAACATTCAGTACTTC. Full variable domain (remainder filled in from reference TRBV19 and TRBJ2-4): DGGITQSPKYLFRKEGQNVTLSCEQNLNHDAMYWYRQDPGQGLRLIYYSQIVNDFQKGDIAEGYSVSREKKESFPLTVTSAQKNPTAFYLCASRGQPVTSGGAHLNIQYFGAGTRLSVL.